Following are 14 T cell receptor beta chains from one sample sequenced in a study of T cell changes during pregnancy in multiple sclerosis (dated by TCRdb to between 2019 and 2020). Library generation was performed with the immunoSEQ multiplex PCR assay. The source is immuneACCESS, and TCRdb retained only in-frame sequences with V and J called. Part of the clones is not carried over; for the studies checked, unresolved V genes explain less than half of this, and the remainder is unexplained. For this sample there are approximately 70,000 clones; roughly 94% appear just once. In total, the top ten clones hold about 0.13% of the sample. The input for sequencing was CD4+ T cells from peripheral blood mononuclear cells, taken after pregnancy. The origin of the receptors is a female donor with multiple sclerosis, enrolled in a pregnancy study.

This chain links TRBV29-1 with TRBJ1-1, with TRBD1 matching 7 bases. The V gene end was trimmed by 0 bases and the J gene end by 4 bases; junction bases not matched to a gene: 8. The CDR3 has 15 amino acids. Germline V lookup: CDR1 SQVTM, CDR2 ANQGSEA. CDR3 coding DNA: TGCAGCGTTGAAGACGCGACAGGGCGCGGCACTGAAGCTTTCTTT. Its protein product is CSVEDATGRGTEAFF.

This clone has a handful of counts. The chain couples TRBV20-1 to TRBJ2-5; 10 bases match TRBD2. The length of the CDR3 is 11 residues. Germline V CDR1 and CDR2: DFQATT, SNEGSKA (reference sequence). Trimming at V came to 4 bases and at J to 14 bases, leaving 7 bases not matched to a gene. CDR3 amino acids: CSATSSGRTYF. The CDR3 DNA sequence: TGCAGTGCTACCTCTAGCGGGAGAACTTACTTC.

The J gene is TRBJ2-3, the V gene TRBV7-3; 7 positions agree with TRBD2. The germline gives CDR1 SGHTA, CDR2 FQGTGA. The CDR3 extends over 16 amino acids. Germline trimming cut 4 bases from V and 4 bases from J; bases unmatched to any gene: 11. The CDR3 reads CASSSLRRAGADTQYF. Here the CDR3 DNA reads TGTGCCAGCAGCTCCCTTCGGAGGGCGGGGGCAGATACGCAGTATTTT.

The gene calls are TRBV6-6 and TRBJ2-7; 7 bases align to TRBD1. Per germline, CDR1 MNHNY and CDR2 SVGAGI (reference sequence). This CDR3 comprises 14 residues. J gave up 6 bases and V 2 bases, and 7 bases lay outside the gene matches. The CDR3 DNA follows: TGTGCCAGCAGTTACCTAACAGGGGTAAGCGAGCAGTACTTC. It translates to CASSYLTGVSEQYF.

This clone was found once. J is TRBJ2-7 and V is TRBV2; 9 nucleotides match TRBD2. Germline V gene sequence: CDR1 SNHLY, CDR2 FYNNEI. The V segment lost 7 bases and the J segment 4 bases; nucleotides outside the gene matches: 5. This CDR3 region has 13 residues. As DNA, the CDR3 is TGTGCCAGCAAAGCAGCGGGAGGTTACGAGCAGTACTTC. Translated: CASKAAGGYEQYF.

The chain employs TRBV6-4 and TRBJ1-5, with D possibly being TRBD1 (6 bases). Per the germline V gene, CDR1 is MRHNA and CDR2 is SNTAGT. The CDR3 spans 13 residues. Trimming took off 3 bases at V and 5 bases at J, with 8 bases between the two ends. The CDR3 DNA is TGTGCCAGCAGTGAATACAGGGATCAGCCCCAGCATTTT. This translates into CASSEYRDQPQHF.

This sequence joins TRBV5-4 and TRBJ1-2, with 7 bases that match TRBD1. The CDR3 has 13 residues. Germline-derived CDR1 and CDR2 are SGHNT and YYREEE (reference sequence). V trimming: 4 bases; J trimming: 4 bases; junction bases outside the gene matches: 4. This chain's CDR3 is CASSPGTVYGYTF. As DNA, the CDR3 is TGTGCCAGCAGCCCGGGGACAGTCTATGGCTACACCTTC.

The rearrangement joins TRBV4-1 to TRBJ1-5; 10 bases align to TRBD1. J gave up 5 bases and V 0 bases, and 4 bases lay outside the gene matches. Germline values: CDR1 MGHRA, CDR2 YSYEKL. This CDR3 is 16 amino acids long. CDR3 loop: CASSQEPGQGYQPQHF. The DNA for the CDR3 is TGCGCCAGCAGCCAAGAACCGGGACAGGGGTATCAGCCCCAGCATTTT.

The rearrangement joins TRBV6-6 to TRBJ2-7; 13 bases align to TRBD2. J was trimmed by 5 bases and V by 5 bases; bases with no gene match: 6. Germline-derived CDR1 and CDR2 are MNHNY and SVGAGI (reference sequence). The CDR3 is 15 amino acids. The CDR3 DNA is TGTGCCAGCAGTGCCCCCGGGACTAGCGGGAACGAGCAGTACTTC. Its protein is CASSAPGTSGNEQYF.

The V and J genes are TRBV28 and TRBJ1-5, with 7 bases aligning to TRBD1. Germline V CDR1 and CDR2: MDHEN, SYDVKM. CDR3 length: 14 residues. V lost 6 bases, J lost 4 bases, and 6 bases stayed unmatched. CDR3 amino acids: CASSAGGQNQPQHF. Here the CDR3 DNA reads TGTGCCAGCAGCGCCGGGGGACAGAATCAGCCCCAGCATTTT.

CDR3 loop: CASSRLAGVTNEQFF. Here the CDR3 DNA reads TGTGCCAGCAGTAGATTAGCGGGAGTAACGAATGAGCAGTTCTTC. The V and J genes are TRBV28 and TRBJ2-1; TRBD2 aligns across 9 bases. V shed 5 bases and J 7 bases; nucleotides not matched to a gene: 9. CDR1 is MDHEN and CDR2 is SYDVKM in the germline V gene. This CDR3 region has 15 residues.

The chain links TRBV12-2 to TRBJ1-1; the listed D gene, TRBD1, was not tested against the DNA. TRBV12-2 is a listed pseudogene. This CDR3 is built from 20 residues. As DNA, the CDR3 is TGTGCAAGTCGCTTAGGGACCTTATCAGACAGGGGGAGCATGAACACTGAAGCTTTCTTT. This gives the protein CASRLGTLSDRGSMNTEAFF.

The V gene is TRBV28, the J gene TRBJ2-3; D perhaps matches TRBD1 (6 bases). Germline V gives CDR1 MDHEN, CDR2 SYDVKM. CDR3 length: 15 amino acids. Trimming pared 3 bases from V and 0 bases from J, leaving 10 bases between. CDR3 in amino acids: CASSFQGMSTDTQYF. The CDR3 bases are TGTGCCAGCAGTTTTCAGGGGATGAGCACAGATACGCAGTATTTT.

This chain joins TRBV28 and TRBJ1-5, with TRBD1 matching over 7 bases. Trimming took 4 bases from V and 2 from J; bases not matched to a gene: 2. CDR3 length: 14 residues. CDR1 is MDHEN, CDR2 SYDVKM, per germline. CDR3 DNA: TGTGCCAGCAGTTACAGGGGTGGCAATCAGCCCCAGCATTTT. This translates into CASSYRGGNQPQHF.